This T cell receptor (beta chain) was found in a study of T cell repertoires in cytomegalovirus infection. About the study: TCR beta signatures that were public indicated CMV infection and matching HLA type.

This CDR3 contains 12 residues. In germline, CDR1 is MGHRA, CDR2 YSYEKL. Trimming cost V 4 bases and J 6 bases, with 6 bases left between them. TCRdb called the reads again in MiXCR, with one record for every CDR3 protein. The sample yields fewer than 550,000 distinct CDR3 sequences, about 10% seen once. Study-wide results and caveats: Individuals carrying CMV plus the relevant HLA were identified by cumulative frequency of public TCR beta families. Ex vivo, HLA-C-restricted CMV-specific TCR beta clonotypes prevailed over the rest of the response.

There are many counts of this clonotype. No antigen is known for it. The clonotype comes from a human donor in good health (CMV status not recorded). Some clones in this sample may be carry-over from other donors' samples. The chain recombines TRBV4-1 with TRBJ1-4; no reliable D call. Material: PBMCs. The CDR3, as DNA: TGCGCCAGCAGCCGACCTTATGAAAAACTGTTTTTT. It encodes CASSRPYEKLFF.